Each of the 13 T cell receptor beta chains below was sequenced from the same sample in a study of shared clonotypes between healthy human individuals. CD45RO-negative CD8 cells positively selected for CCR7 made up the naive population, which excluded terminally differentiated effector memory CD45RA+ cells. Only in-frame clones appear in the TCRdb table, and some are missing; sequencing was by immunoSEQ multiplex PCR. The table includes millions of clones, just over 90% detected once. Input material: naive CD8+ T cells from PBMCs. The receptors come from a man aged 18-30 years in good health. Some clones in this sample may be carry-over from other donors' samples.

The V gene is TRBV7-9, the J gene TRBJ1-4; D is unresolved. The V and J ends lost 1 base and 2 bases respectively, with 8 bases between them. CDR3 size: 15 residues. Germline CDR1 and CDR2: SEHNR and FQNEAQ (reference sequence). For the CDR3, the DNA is TGTGCCAGCAGCTTAGTTGAGATTACTAATGAAAAACTGTTTTTT. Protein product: CASSLVEITNEKLFF.

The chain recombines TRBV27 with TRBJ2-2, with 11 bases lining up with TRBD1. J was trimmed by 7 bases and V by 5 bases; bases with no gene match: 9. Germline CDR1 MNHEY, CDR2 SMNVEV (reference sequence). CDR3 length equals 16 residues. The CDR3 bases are TGTGCCAGCAGTCCGTGGACAGGGGGCGCGGGCGGGGAGCTGTTTTTT. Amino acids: CASSPWTGGAGGELFF.

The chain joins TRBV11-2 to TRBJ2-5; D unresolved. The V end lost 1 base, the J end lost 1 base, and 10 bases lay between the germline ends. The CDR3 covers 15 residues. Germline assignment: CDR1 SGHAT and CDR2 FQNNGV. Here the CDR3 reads CASSLGESLQETQYF. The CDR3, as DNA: TGTGCCAGCAGCTTAGGAGAGTCCCTCCAAGAGACCCAGTACTTC.

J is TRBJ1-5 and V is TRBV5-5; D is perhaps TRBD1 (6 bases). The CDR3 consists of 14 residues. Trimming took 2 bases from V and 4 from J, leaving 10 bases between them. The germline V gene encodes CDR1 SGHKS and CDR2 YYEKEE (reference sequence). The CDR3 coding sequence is TGTGCCAGCAGCTTATGGACAGAGAATCAGCCCCAGCATTTT. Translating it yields CASSLWTENQPQHF.

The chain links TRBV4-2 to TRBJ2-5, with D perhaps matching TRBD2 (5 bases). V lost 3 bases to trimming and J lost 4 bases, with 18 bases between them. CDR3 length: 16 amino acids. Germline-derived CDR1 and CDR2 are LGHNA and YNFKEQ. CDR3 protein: CASSHPPEDPSETQYF. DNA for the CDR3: TGTGCCAGCAGCCACCCCCCGGAGGACCCGTCAGAGACCCAGTACTTC.

CDR3 coding DNA: TGTGCCAGCAGCTACTCCGGGACCAATGAGCAGTTCTTC. This gives the protein CASSYSGTNEQFF. This rearrangement joins TRBV14 to TRBJ2-1; D assignment may be TRBD1 or TRBD2 (5 bases each). The CDR3 has 13 amino acids. The V end lost 5 bases, the J end lost 6 bases, and 11 bases lay between the germline ends. Germline assignment: CDR1 SGHDN and CDR2 FVKESK. Combining the CDR3 with reference TRBV14 and TRBJ2-1 gives the whole variable domain EAGVTQFPSHSVIEKGQTVTLRCDPISGHDNLYWYRRVMGKEIKFLLHFVKESKQDESGMPNNRFLAERTGGTYSTLKVQPAELEDSGVYFCASSYSGTNEQFFGPGTRLTVL.

Written as DNA, the CDR3 is TGTGCCTGTTCTACAGGGGACGGAAACACCATATATTTT. It yields the protein CACSTGDGNTIYF. The V call is TRBV30, the J call TRBJ1-3; TRBD1 matches at 7 bases. Germline CDR1 reads GTSNPN; CDR2 reads SVGIG (reference sequence). Trimming took 6 bases from V and 4 from J; bases not matched to a gene: 6. There are 13 residues in the CDR3.

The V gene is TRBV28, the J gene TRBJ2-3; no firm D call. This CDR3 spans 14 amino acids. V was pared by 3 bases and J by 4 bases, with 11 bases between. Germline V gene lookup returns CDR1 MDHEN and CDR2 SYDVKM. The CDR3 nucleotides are TGTGCCAGCAGTTTGGCTGGGTTCTCAGATACGCAGTATTTT. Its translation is CASSLAGFSDTQYF.

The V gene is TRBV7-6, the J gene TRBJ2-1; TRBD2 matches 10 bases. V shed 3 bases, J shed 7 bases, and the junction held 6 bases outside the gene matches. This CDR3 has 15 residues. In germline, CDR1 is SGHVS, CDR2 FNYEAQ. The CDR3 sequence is CASSFLAGALNEQFF. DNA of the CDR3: TGTGCCAGCAGCTTTCTAGCGGGAGCACTTAATGAGCAGTTCTTC.

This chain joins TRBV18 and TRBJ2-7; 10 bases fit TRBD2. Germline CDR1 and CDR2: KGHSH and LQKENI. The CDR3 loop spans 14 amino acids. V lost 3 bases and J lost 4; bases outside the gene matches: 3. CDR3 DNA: TGTGCCAGCTCACCTAAGCGGGAGGGGTACGAGCAGTACTTC. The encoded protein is CASSPKREGYEQYF.

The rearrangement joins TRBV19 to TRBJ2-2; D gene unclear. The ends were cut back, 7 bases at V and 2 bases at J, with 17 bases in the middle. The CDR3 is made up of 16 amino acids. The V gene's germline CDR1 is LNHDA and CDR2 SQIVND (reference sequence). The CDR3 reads CASTGRRGLNTGELFF. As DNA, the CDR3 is TGTGCCAGTACCGGTCGGCGTGGTCTAAACACCGGGGAGCTGTTTTTT.

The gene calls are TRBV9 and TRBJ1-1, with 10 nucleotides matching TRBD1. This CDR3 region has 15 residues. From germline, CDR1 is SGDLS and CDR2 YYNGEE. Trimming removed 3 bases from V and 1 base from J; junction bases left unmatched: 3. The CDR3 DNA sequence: TGTGCCAGCAGCGAGTGGACAGGGGGGAACACTGAAGCTTTCTTT. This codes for CASSEWTGGNTEAFF.

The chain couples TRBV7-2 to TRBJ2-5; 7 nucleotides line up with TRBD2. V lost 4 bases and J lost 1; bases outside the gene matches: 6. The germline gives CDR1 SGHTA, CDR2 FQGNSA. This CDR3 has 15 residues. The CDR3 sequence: CASSSRLALQETQYF. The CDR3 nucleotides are TGTGCCAGCAGCTCCCGACTAGCACTCCAAGAGACCCAGTACTTC.